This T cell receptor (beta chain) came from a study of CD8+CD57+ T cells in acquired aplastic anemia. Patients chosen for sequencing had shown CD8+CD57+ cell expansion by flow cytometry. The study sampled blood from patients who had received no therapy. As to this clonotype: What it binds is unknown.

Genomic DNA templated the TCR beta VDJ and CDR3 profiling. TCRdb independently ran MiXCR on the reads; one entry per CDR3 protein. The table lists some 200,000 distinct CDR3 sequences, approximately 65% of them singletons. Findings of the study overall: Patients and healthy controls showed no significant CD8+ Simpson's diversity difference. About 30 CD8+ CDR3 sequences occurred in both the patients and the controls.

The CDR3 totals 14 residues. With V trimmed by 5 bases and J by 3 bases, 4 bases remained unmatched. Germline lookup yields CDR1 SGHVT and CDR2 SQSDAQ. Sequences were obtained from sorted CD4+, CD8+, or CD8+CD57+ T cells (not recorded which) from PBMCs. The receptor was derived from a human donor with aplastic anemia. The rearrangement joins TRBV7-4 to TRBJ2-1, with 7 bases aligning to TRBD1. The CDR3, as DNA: TGTGCCAGCAGCGAGGGGACAGACTACAATGAGCAGTTCTTC. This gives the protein CASSEGTDYNEQFF.